This T cell receptor beta chain comes out of a study of blood T cell repertoires in COVID-19. Study overall: Acute and convalescent COVID-19 samples came from the United States, Italy and Spain. In each case, the material was cDNA or gDNA derived from T cells, B-cell-depleted T cells, or PBMCs.

Original data processing: Estimation of nucleated cell counts was performed using reference gene primer amplification. The table came from immunoSEQ multiplex PCR; TCRdb's copy has only in-frame clones and leaves some out. The V and J calls and clone size come from that table; D and trimming were worked out from the DNA. The sample lists some 83,000 clones, roughly 78% occurring once. Germline trimming cut 0 bases from V and 5 bases from J; bases unmatched to any gene: 0. Germline CDR1 and CDR2: SGHRS and YFSETQ. This CDR3 has 14 residues. The specimen was peripheral blood. The clonotype comes from a human donor in a cohort sampled during active COVID-19. The rearrangement links TRBV5-1 to TRBJ2-1; TRBD1 aligns across 9 bases. CDR3 residues: CASSLGQGDNEQFF. The CDR3 region has the DNA TGCGCCAGCAGCTTGGGACAGGGGGACAATGAGCAGTTCTTC. Drawing the rest from reference TRBV5-1 and TRBJ2-1, the complete variable domain is KAGVTQTPRYLIKTRGQQVTLSCSPISGHRSVSWYQQTPGQGLQFLFEYFSETQRNKGNFPGRFSGRQFSNSRSEMNVSTLELGDSALYLCASSLGQGDNEQFFGPGTRLTVL.